This TCR beta chain was profiled in a study of T cell responses to AZD1222 COVID-19 vaccine. TCRdb's copy holds only in-frame clones and misses some; the assay was immunoSEQ multiplex PCR. The repertoire holds over 100,000 clones, with about 90% as singletons. A remark on this clone: Its antigen is as yet unknown.

The CDR3 covers 15 residues. Trimming took 0 bases from V and 1 from J, leaving 10 bases between them. CDR1 is SGHRS and CDR2 is YFSETQ in the germline V gene. Overall study results and limits: Baseline seropositives among AZD1222 recipients totaled only 5 to 7. Two AZD1222 doses significantly raised spike-specific TCR breadth and depth over controls. Donors skewed white British and female; clonal diversity was possibly underestimated.

This sequence originates from an adult in good health. Material: peripheral blood, obtained on day 0 of AZD1222 vaccination. J is TRBJ2-5 and V is TRBV5-1; D is tentatively TRBD1 or TRBD2 (6 bases each). The CDR3: CASSLDPGAQETQYF. In nucleotides, the CDR3 is TGCGCCAGCAGCTTGGACCCGGGGGCCCAAGAGACCCAGTACTTC.